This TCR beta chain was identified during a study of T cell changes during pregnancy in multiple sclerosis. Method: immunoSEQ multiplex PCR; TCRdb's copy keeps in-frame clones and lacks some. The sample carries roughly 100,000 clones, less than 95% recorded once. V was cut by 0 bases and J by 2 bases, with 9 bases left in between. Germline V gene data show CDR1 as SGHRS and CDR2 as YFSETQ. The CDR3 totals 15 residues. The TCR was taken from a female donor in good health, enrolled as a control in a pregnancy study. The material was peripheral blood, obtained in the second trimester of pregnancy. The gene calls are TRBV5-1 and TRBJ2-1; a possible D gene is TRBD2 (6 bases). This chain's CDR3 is CASSLEGLTYNEQFF. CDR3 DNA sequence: TGCGCCAGCAGCTTGGAGGGACTGACCTACAATGAGCAGTTCTTC.